The source of this T cell receptor (beta chain) is a study of shared clonotypes between healthy human individuals (dated by TCRdb to 2018 to 2020). The study in broad terms: The cohort comprised a couple of women and a few men aged 18 to 49 years. To increase sequencing depth and limit assay-specific biases, different laboratories used diverse techniques to prepare libraries and sequence TCR repertoires. Per donor, three plates each were used for CD4 naive and CD4 memory, two for CD8 naive, and one for CD8 memory. Blood TCR repertoires of five healthy adults were deeply sequenced to estimate repertoire size and the extent of clonotype sharing between individuals. Each donor's leukapheresis produced roughly between roughly 0.85 and 9.5 billion PBMCs. Summary of the overall study and its limitations: Rarefaction of sorted-subset datasets indicated incomplete sequencing despite the large sequencing depth. Compared with non-shared clonotypes, clonotypes shared by all four sorted-subset donors had higher generation probabilities. The genetic and exposure-history diversity represented was limited by the small number of donors. Sampling was limited to blood, and TCR repertoires in tissue likely differ from TCR repertoires in blood. Naive subsets generally had larger estimated clonotype richness than memory subsets. Pairwise subsampling led to the expectation that sequencing depth would affect the degree of clonotype sharing among donors. Roughly 5% of naive CD4, 3% to 3.5% of naive CD8, 2.3% of memory CD4, and about 0.4% of memory CD8 clonotypes were shared across four donors.

CD8 naive samples consisted of CD45RO-negative cells that were positively selected for CCR7, yielding a CD45RA+CCR7+ population without TemRA cells. The donors were healthy, HIV-negative adults who had no recently reported acute infections or vaccinations. Every donor was a Caucasian adult living in Nashville, Tennessee, USA. Blood was collected by leukapheresis, and PBMCs were isolated by Ficoll-Histopaque density gradient centrifugation and then cryopreserved in liquid nitrogen vapor phase. Analytical flow cytometry was used to check the purity and quantity of every magnetically sorted T cell population. Genomic DNA was isolated from each sorted fraction and quantified by UV absorbance on a Nanodrop 2000c. TCR CDR3 regions were amplified from genomic DNA by multiplex PCR using the deep immunoSEQ assay. Extracted genomic DNA from each cell subset was spread evenly across all wells of several immunoSEQ 96-well plates, with each plate serving as a replicate. For sorted subsets, around 200 ng genomic DNA, equal to about 30,000 T cell genomes, was loaded into each replicate PCR. The purified libraries were quantified using a Qubit 3.0 fluorometer, sized with a Bioanalyzer 2100, and then quantified again using the KAPA Library Quantification kit. Each immunoSEQ 96-well plate was sequenced on its own single-read 150-cycle Illumina NextSeq 550 flow cell. The paper's processing steps were these. Because only junctional sequences without quality scores were contained in the immunoSEQ output, filtering matching that applied to full-length reads could not be performed. To assign V/J genes and CDR3, sequences were annotated using PyIR, a Python wrapper for IgBLAST v1.9, with IMGT germline references. Any read was removed if the V/J assignment was weak (E-value above 1e-6), the CDR3 was missing, or the read contained stop codons, out-of-frame junctions, or ambiguous translated residues. A V3J clonotype was defined by an identical inferred V gene, J gene, and CDR3 amino acid sequence. Percentage overlap between repertoires was computed as shared unique clonotypes divided by the size of the smaller repertoire. Richness of each repertoire was evaluated using RTK rarefaction, the Chao1 estimator, and Recon v2.1 estimates of unobserved clonotypes. Generation probabilities for all TCRbeta clonotypes obtained by the gDNA method from a handful of donors were computed using OLGA. TCRdb retrieved this table from immuneACCESS and kept in-frame rearrangements only. Not all clones are present; in checked studies, unresolved V genes account for under half, and no reason is known for the remainder. Clone size and V and J calls were adopted from that table, with D and trimming inferred from the DNA. Here the sample has about 2.1 million clones; around 93% occur a single time. The ten biggest clones cover around 1.7% of the sample.

A remark on this clone: What this receptor recognizes is not known. No much larger clone exists at a distance of one base, and base qualities are not known. Other DNA sequences of this sample code for an identical CDR3.

From a lookup of the germline V gene (reference sequence), CDR1 and CDR2 are SEHNR and FQNEAQ. Spanning cysteine to phenylalanine, the CDR3 consists of 14 amino acids. Here the CDR3 DNA is all that survives: 42 bases in frame from base 1. V is trimmed back by 4 bases and J by 6 bases, and the junction contains 7 bases that no gene match accounts for. The receptor was derived from a man younger than 30 in good health. Some clones in this sample may be carry-over from other donors' samples. The chain uses TRBV7-9 and TRBJ2-7, and TRBD1 matches 9 of the central bases. Input material: naive CD8+ T cells from PBMCs. The meaning of the sample's cell subset or site label: CD45RA+CCR7+. The nucleotide sequence reads TGTGCCAGCAGCTCGCGGGACAGGGCAGGCGAGCAGTACTTC. Its coded protein is CASSSRDRAGEQYF.